A selection of T cell receptor beta chains follows, all from one sample in a study of blood T cell repertoires in COVID-19. Only in-frame clones appear in the TCRdb table, and some are missing; sequencing was by immunoSEQ multiplex PCR. The sample has about 160,000 clones; more than 75% are singletons. Sequencing used peripheral blood. All receptors derive from a woman aged 45-59 years with COVID-19, enrolled during active disease. Both conserved end residues are part of each CDR3. Each record gives: V gene, J gene, clone size, CDR3 protein. A row's size may be missing; if present it is once, few, many or a size class.

>TRBV11-3|TRBJ1-3|NA
CASSLAGNTIYF
>TRBV3-1/TRBV3-2|TRBJ1-5|NA
CASSRGQGGGQPQHF
>TRBV6-5|TRBJ2-7|NA
CASSYPSGYEQYF
>TRBV7-9|TRBJ2-7|NA
CASSPGRANYEQYF
>TRBV4-1|TRBJ1-1|NA
CASSQERGLRNTEAFF
>TRBV5-1|TRBJ2-5|NA
CASTPGGGGQETQYF
>TRBV6-1|TRBJ2-7|once
CASSEGYLRGGTSYEQYF
>TRBV29-1|TRBJ2-7|NA
CSVEKQGHEQYF
>TRBV29-1|TRBJ1-1|NA
CSARTGDTEAFF
>TRBV7-8|TRBJ2-3|once
CASSFASGAQADTQYF
>TRBV12-3/TRBV12-4|TRBJ1-1|once
CASSDFGTEAFF
>TRBV7-9|TRBJ2-1|NA
CASSLTGSYNEQFF
>TRBV12-3/TRBV12-4|NA|NA
CASSSRGIEQYF
>TRBV5-4|TRBJ2-3|NA
CASNHRGEGDTQYF
>TRBV9|TRBJ2-7|NA
CASSVAAVNYEQYF
>TRBV25-1|TRBJ2-5|once
CASSELFGTGQETQYF
>TRBV6-5|TRBJ1-1|NA
CASRGPGGGTEAFF
>TRBV5-1|TRBJ2-1|NA
CASSSFGGRGDEQFF
>TRBV6-5|TRBJ2-7|few
CASSFGVWGEQYF
>TRBV19|TRBJ2-7|few
CASRPRPQVSPYEQYF
>TRBV7-3|TRBJ2-1|NA
CASSLGQGWHEQFF
>TRBV5-6|TRBJ2-2|NA
CASSFASTGELFF
>TRBV6-5|TRBJ2-7|once
CASSPRGILAYEQYF
>TRBV5-4|TRBJ1-2|NA
CASSPLNNYGYTF
>TRBV5-1|TRBJ1-6|NA
CASSLGQADSPLHF
>TRBV9|TRBJ2-3|many
CASSLGLAGGQDTQYF
>TRBV1|TRBJ1-5|NA
CTSSLGTGGSGVQPQHF
>TRBV3-1/TRBV3-2|TRBJ1-1|once
CASSQEQGAMYTEAFF
>TRBV4-3|TRBJ2-1|NA
CASSQDLWDRSNEQFF
>TRBV7-6|TRBJ2-5|NA
CASSLLAGGETQYF
>TRBV11-1|TRBJ1-1|NA
CASSLVSEAFF
>TRBV3-1/TRBV3-2|TRBJ2-7|NA
CASSTRLFYEQYF
>TRBV13|TRBJ2-3|NA
CASRTRQGTDTQYF
>TRBV5-4|TRBJ2-5|NA
CASSFRGGWETQYF
>TRBV2|TRBJ1-6|NA
CASNQDRVSPLHF
>TRBV6-5|TRBJ2-1|once
CASRPQGVNNEQFF
>TRBV29-1|TRBJ1-1|NA
CSVRFAGPEAFF
>TRBV5-1|TRBJ2-2|NA
CASSQDYSPGELFF
>TRBV2|TRBJ2-3|NA
CASIPAGGRSTDTQYF
>TRBV6-5|TRBJ2-7|NA
CASSYYRDRSYEQYF
>TRBV21-1|TRBJ2-3|NA
CASTGKSTDTQYF
>TRBV18|TRBJ2-7|NA
CASSSQGEIDEQYF
>TRBV5-1|TRBJ2-7|NA
CASSSRGEFEQYF
>TRBV6-5|TRBJ2-2|few
CASSFGTVTGELFF
>TRBV24-1|TRBJ2-1|NA
CATSETAGAYNEQFF
>TRBV5-6|TRBJ2-1|once
CASSWGGEQFF
>TRBV7-8|TRBJ2-7|NA
CASSPRGNEQYF
>TRBV7-3|TRBJ1-6|NA
CASSLLSDNSPLHF
>TRBV12-5|TRBJ2-5|NA
CASGLSGTGWETQYF
>TRBV6-5|TRBJ2-7|NA
CASSSWTSYEQYF
>TRBV3-1/TRBV3-2|TRBJ2-3|NA
CASSHTSGGAPTQYF
>TRBV7-6|TRBJ1-5|NA
CASSLARQGGQPQHF
>TRBV7-8|TRBJ2-1|NA
CASSPGTSEPYNEQFF
>TRBV25-1|TRBJ2-5|NA
CASSDTQGQETQYF
>TRBV7-9|TRBJ1-1|once
CASSQTVFTEAFF
>TRBV27|TRBJ2-2|NA
CASSRTGGTGELFF
>TRBV5-1|TRBJ2-5|NA
CASSLKQGSEETQYF
>TRBV27|TRBJ2-1|NA
CASKEGQSSYNEQFF